This TCR beta chain appears in the sequencing data of a study of CD8+ T cells in alopecia areata. Germline V gene data show CDR1 as KGHSH and CDR2 as LQKENI. The CDR3 runs 12 residues. The ends were cut back, 2 bases at V and 6 bases at J, with 7 bases in the middle. Extraction of RNA preceded its reverse transcription into cDNA, which served as the sequencing template. Some clones are missing from TCRdb's copy, which holds only in-frame ones; the method was immunoSEQ multiplex PCR. The top ten hold more than 0.95% of the sample, which has roughly 250,000 clones, less than 80% seen once. This specimen consisted of CD4+ T cells sorted from blood, obtained at week 0. The rearrangement joins TRBV18 to TRBJ1-2; D remains unclear. The receptor comes from a human donor with alopecia areata. CDR3 protein: CASSPSGDGYTF. CDR3 DNA: TGTGCCAGCTCACCATCCGGAGATGGCTACACCTTC.